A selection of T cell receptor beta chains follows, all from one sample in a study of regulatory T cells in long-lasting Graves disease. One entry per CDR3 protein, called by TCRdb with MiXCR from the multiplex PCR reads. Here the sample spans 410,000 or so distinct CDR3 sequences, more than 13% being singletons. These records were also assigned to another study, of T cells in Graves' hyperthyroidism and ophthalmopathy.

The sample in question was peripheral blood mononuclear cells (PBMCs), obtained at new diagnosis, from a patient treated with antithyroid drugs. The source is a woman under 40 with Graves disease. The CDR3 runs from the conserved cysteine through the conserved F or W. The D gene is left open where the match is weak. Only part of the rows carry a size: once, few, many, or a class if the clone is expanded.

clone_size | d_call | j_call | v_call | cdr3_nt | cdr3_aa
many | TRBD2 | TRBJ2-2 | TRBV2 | TGTGCCAGCGGGAGGGAAGTCCGACCCGTTCGGGAGCTGTTTTTT | CASGREVRPVRELFF
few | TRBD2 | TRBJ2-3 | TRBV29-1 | TGCAGCGTTGAAAAGGGCCCGGGGGGAGATACGCAGTATTTT | CSVEKGPGGDTQYF
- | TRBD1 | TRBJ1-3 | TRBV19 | TGTGCCAGTGGGACAGATGCAGGAAACACCATATATTTT | CASGTDAGNTIYF
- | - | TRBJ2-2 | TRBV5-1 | TGCGCCAGCAGCCCCTACTTAAACACCGGGGAGCTGTTTTTT | CASSPYLNTGELFF
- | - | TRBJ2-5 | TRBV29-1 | TGCAGCGGGGGGGGACAGAGAGAGATCCAGTACTTC | CSGGGQREIQYF
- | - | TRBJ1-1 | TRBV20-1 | TGCAGTGCTAGAGCAGGCGTTAACACTGAAGCTTTCTTT | CSARAGVNTEAFF
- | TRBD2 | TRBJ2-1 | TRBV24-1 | TGTGCCACCAGTGGGGAGGGATACAATGAGCAGTTCTTC | CATSGEGYNEQFF
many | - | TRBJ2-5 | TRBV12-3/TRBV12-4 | TGTGCCAGCAGTTTAGCGGGGTCAGGGAGGGAGACCCAGTACTTC | CASSLAGSGRETQYF
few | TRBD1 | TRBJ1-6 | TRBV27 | TGTGCCAGCAGTCCAGGACAGGTGTATTCACCCCTCCACTTT | CASSPGQVYSPLHF
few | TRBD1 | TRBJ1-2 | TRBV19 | TGTGCCAGTAAGGGGGCTTGGTACACCTTC | CASKGAWYTF
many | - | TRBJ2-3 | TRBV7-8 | TGTGCCAGCAGCCCCTACTCGTCCACAGATACGCAGTATTTT | CASSPYSSTDTQYF
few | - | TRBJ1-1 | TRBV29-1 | TGCAGCGTTGGCCAGGGAGGGGAGAACACTGAAGCTTTCTTT | CSVGQGGENTEAFF
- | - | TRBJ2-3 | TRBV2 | TGTGCCAGCAGTGGGGACGGAGATACGCAGTATTTT | CASSGDGDTQYF